The source of this T cell receptor (beta chain) is a study of blood T cell repertoires in COVID-19. For the study at large: Sites across the United States, Italy and Spain contributed samples from acute and convalescent COVID-19. The cDNA or gDNA used as material had been derived from T cells, B-cell-depleted T cells, or PBMCs.

Regarding this clone: The identical CDR3 is also encoded by other nucleotide sequences in the sample.

V lost 5 bases to trimming and J lost 4 bases; unmatched junction nucleotides: 5. The CDR3 loop spans 15 amino acids. Germline assignment: CDR1 SNHLY and CDR2 FYNNEI. In the original analysis: Amplification of reference gene primers provided the estimated nucleated cell counts. Generated by immunoSEQ multiplex PCR, the TCRdb table keeps only in-frame clones and is missing some. D and trimming come from the DNA, and the V and J calls and clone size come from that table. The repertoire holds about 85,000 clones, with about 86% as singletons. This TCR derives from a woman over 75 with acute or convalescent COVID-19. Sequenced sample: peripheral blood. The chain carries TRBV2 and TRBJ1-5; 10 nucleotides match TRBD1. The CDR3 bases are TGTGCCAGCAGTCTTTCGGGACAGGGGAATCAGCCCCAGCATTTT. It is translated as CASSLSGQGNQPQHF.